This TCR beta chain was profiled in a study of T-cell reconstitution after alpha-beta-depleted transplantation in children. Unique molecular identifiers tagged the TCRbeta library. One entry per CDR3 protein results from TCRdb running MiXCR on the PCR reads. The repertoire holds about 610,000 distinct CDR3 sequences, roughly a tenth seen once, with 3.5% to 5% in the top ten. Sequencing was performed on PBMCs from the stem cell graft donor, taken from the stem cell graft. The TCR comes from a human donor who donated a stem cell graft to a child with acute myeloid leukemia.

The CDR3 nucleotides read TGCAGTGCTAGAGTCCCAGGGGCGCCTAACTATGGCTACACCTTC. Protein sequence: CSARVPGAPNYGYTF. V usage is TRBV20-1 and J usage is TRBJ1-2, with D possibly matching TRBD1 (6 bases). The V end was cut by 1 base, the J end by 0 bases, with 12 bases between. This CDR3 has 15 amino acids. Per the germline V gene, CDR1 is DFQATT and CDR2 is SNEGSKA (reference sequence).